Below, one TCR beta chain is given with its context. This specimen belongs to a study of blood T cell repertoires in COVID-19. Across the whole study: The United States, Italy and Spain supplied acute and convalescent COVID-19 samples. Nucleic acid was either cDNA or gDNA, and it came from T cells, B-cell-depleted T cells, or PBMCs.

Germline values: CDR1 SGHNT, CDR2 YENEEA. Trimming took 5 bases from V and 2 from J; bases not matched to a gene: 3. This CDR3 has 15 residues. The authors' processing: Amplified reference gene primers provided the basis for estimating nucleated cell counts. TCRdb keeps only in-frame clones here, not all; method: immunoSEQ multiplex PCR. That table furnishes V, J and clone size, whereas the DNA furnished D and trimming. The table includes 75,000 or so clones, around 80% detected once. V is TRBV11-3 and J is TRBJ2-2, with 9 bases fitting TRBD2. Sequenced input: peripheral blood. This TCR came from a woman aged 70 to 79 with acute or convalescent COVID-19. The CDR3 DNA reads TGTGCCAGCAGCGCTAGCGGGGTTAACACCGGGGAGCTGTTTTTT. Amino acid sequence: CASSASGVNTGELFF.